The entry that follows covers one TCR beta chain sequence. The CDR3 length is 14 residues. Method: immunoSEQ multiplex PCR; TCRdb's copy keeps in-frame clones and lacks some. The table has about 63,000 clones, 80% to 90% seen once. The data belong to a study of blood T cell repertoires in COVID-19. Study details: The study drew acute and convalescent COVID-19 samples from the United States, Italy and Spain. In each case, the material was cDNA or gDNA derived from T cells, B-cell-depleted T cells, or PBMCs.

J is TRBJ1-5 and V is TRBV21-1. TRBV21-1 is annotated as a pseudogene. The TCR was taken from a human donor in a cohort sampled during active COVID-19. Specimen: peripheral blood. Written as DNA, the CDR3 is TGTGCCAGCAGCAAAACTCAGGGAGGCCAGCCCCAGCATTTT. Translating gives CASSKTQGGQPQHF.